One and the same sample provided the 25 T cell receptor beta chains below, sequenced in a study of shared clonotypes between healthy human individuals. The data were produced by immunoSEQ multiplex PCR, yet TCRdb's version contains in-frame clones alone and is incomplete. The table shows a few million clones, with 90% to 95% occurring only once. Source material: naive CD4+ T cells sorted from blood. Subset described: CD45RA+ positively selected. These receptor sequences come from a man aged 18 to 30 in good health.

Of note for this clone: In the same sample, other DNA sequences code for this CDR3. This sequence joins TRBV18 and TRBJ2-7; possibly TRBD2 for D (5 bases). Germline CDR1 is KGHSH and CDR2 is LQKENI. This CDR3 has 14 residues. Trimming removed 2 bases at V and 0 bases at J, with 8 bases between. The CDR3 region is CASSPESGSYEQYF. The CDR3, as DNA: TGTGCCAGCTCACCAGAGAGCGGCTCCTACGAGCAGTACTTC.

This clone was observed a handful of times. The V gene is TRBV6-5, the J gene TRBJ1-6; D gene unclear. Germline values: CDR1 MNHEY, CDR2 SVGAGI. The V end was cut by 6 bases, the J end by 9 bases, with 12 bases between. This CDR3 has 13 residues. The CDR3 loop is CASRPLMGSPLHF. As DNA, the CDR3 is TGTGCCAGCAGACCGTTGATGGGTTCACCCCTCCACTTT.

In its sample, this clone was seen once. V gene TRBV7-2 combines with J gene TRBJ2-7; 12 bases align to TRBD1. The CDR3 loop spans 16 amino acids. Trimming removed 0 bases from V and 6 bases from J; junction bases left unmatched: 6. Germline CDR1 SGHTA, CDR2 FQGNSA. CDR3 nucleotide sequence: TGTGCCAGCAGCTTAGCGGGACAGGGGGCGCTGGCCGAGCAGTACTTC. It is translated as CASSLAGQGALAEQYF. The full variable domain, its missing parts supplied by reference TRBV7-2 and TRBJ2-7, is GAGVSQSPSNKVTEKGKDVELRCDPISGHTALYWYRQSLGQGLEFLIYFQGNSAPDKSGLPSDRFSAERTGGSVSTLTIQRTQQEDSAVYLCASSLAGQGALAEQYFGPGTRLTVT.

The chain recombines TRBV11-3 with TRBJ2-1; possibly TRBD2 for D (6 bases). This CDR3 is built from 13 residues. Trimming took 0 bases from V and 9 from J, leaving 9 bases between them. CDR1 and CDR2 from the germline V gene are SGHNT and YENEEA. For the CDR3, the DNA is TGTGCCAGCAGCTTAGATCCCGGGAGTGAGCAGTTCTTC. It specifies CASSLDPGSEQFF.

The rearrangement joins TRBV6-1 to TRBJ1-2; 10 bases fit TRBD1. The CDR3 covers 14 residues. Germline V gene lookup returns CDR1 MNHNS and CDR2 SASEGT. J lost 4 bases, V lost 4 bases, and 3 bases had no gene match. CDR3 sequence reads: CASSGGQGFYGYTF. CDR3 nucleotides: TGTGCCAGCAGTGGGGGACAGGGGTTCTATGGCTACACCTTC.

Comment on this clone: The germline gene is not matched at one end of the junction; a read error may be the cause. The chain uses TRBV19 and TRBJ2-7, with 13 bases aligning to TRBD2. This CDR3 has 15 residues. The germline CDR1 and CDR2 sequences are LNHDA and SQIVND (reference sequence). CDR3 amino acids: CASSETSGGTYGQYF. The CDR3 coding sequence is TGTGCCAGTAGTGAGACTAGCGGGGGGACTTACGGGCAGTACTTC.

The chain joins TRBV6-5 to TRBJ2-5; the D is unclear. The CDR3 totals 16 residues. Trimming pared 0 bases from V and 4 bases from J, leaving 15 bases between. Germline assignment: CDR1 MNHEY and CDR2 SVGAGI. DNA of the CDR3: TGTGCCAGCAGTTACTCGAGCACGCCTCCCCGAGAGACCCAGTACTTC. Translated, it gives CASSYSSTPPRETQYF.

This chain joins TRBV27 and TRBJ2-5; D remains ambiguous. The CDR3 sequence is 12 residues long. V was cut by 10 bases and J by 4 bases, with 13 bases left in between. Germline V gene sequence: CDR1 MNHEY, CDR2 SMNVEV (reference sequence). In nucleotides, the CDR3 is TGTGCCAACCGAGAAGTCGCAGAGACCCAGTACTTC. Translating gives CANREVAETQYF.

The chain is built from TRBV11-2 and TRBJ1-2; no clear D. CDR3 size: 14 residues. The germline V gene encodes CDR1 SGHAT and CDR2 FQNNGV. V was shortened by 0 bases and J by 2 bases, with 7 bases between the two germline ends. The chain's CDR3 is CASSLDSRNYGYTF. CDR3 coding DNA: TGTGCCAGCAGCTTAGACAGCCGCAACTATGGCTACACCTTC.

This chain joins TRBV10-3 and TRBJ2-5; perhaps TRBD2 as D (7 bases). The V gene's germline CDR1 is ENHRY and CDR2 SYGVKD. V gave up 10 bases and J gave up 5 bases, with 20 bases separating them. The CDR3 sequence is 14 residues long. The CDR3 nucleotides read TGTGCCACCCAAGGGGGGGCTGGTGGGGAGACCCAGTACTTC. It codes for CATQGGAGGETQYF.

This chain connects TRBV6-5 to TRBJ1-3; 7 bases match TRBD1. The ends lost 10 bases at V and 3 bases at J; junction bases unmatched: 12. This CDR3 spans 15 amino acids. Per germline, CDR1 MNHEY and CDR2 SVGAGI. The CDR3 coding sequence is TGTGCCACCTCTTTGGTAGGGGGCAGTGGAAACACCATATATTTT. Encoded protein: CATSLVGGSGNTIYF.

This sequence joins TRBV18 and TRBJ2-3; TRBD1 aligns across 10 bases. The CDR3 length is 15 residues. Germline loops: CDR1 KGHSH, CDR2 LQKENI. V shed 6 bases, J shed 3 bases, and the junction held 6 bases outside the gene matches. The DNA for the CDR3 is TGTGCCAGCTCCCCCGACAGGGGGCGTACAGATACGCAGTATTTT. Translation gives CASSPDRGRTDTQYF.

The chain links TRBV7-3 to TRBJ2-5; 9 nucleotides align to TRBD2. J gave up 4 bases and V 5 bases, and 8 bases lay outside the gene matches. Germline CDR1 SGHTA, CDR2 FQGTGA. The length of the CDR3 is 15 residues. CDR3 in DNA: TGTGCCAGCAGCCCCAATGGCGGGAGGGGAGAGACCCAGTACTTC. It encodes CASSPNGGRGETQYF.

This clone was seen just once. The CDR3 reads CASSALWSNTEAFF. The CDR3 coding sequence is TGTGCCAGCAGCGCCCTATGGTCGAACACTGAAGCTTTCTTT. The chain employs TRBV2 and TRBJ1-1; D not certain. CDR3 length: 14 residues. The germline V and J ends were trimmed by 6 bases and 1 base, with 12 bases remaining between them. The germline CDR1 and CDR2 sequences are SNHLY and FYNNEI.

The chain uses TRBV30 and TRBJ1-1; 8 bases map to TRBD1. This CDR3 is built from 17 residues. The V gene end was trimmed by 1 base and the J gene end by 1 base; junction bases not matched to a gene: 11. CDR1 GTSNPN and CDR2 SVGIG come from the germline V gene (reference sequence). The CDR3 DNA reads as TGTGCCTGGAGTGACCTCTTCCGGACAGGGAGGAACACTGAAGCTTTCTTT. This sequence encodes CAWSDLFRTGRNTEAFF.

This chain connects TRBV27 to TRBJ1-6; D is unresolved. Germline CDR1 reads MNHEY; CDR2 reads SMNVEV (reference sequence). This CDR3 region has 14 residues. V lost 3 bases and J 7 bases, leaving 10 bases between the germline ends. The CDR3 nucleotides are TGTGCCAGCAGTTTTCGGGTAGAGAATTCACCCCTCCACTTT. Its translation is CASSFRVENSPLHF.

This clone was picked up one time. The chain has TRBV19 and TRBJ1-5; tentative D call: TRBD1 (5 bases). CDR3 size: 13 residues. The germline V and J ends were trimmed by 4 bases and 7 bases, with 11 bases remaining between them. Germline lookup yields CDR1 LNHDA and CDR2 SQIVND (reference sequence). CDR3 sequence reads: CASSRSGEQPQHF. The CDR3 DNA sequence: TGTGCCAGTAGTAGGTCGGGGGAACAGCCCCAGCATTTT.

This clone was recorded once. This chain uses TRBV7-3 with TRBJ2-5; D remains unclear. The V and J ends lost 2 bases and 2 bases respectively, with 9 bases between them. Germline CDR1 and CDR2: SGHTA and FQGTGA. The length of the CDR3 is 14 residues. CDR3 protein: CASSLSQKQETQYF. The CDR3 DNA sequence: TGTGCCAGCAGCTTATCCCAGAAGCAAGAGACCCAGTACTTC.

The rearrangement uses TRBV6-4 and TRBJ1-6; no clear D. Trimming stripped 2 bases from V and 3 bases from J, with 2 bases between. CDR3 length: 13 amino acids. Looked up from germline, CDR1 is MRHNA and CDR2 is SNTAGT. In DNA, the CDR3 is TGTGCCAGCAGTGACGACTATAATTCACCCCTCCACTTT. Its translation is CASSDDYNSPLHF.

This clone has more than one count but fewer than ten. The CDR3 is CASSKVTMDQPQHF. The CDR3, as DNA: TGTGCCAGTAGTAAGGTGACGATGGATCAGCCCCAGCATTTT. The chain combines TRBV19 with TRBJ1-5; D not certain. Trimming pared 4 bases from V and 5 bases from J, leaving 12 bases between. Germline V lookup: CDR1 LNHDA, CDR2 SQIVND (reference sequence). The length of the CDR3 is 14 residues.

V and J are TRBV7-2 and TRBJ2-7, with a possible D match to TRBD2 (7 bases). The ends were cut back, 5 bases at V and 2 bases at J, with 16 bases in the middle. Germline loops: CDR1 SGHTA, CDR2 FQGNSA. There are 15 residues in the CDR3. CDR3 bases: TGTGCCAGCAGCAGAGGGGGGGGCTTAGCCTACGAGCAGTACTTC. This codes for CASSRGGGLAYEQYF.

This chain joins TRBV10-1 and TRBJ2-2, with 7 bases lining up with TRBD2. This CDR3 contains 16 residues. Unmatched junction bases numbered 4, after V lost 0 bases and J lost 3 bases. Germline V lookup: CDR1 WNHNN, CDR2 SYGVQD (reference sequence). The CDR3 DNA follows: TGCGCCAGCAGTGAGTCGCGAGCGGGGTACACCGGGGAGCTGTTTTTT. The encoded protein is CASSESRAGYTGELFF.

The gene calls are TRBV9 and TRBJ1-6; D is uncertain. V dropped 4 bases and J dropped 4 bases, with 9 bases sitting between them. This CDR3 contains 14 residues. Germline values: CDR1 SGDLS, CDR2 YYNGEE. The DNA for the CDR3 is TGTGCCAGCAGCTTAGCTACGTATAATTCACCCCTCCACTTT. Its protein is CASSLATYNSPLHF.

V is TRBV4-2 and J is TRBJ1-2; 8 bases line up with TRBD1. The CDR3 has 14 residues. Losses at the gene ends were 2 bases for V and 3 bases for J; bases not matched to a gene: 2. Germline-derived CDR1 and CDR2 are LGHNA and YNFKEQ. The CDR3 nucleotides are TGTGCCAGCAGCCAAATGGGACAGGACTATGGCTACACCTTC. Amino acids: CASSQMGQDYGYTF.

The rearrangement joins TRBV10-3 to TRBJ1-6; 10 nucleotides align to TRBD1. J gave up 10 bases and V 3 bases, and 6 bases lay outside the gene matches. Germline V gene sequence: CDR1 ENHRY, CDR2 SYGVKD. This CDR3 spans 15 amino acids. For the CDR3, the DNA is TGTGCCATCAGTGACCCGACAGGGGGCTCCTCACCCCTCCACTTT. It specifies CAISDPTGGSSPLHF.